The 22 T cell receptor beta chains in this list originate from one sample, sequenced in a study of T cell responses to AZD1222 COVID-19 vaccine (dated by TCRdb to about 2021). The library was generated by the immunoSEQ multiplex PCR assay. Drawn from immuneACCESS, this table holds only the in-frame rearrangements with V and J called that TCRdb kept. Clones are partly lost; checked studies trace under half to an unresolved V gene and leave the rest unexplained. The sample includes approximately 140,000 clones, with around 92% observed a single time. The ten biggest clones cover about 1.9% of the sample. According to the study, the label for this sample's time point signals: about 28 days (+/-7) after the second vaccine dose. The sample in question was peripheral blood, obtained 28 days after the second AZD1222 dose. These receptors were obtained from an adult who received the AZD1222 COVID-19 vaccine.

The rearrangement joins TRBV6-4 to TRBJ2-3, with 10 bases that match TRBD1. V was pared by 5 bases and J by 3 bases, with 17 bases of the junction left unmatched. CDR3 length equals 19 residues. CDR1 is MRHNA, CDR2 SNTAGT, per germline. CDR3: CASSTHAIATGGVTDTQYF. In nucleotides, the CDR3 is TGTGCCAGCAGTACCCATGCAATCGCGACAGGGGGCGTGACAGATACGCAGTATTTT.

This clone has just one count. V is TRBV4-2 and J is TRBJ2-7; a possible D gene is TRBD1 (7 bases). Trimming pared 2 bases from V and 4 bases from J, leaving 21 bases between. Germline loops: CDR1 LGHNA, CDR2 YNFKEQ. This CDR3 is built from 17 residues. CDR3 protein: CASSQSHGGTENYEQYF. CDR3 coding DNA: TGTGCCAGCAGCCAATCTCACGGCGGGACAGAAAATTACGAGCAGTACTTC.

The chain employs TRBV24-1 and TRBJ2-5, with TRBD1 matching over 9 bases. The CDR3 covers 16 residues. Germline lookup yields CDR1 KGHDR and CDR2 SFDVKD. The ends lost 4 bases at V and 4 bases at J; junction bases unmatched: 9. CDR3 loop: CATSDRDRGARETQYF. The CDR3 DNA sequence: TGTGCCACCAGTGACCGCGACAGGGGGGCCCGAGAGACCCAGTACTTC.

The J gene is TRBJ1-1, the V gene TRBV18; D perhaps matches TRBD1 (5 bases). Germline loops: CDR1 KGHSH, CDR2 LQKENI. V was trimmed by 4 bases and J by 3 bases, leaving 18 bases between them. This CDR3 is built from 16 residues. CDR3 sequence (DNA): TGTGCCAGCTCACAGCGCCCGGGGCAGGGAGACACTGAAGCTTTCTTT. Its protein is CASSQRPGQGDTEAFF.

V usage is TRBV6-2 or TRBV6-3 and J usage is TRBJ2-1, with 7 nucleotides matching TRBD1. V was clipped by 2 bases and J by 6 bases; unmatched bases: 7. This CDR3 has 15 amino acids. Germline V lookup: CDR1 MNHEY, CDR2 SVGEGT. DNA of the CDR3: TGTGCCAGCAGTTACAGGGGGCTGAAGGCCAATGAGCAGTTCTTC. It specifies CASSYRGLKANEQFF.

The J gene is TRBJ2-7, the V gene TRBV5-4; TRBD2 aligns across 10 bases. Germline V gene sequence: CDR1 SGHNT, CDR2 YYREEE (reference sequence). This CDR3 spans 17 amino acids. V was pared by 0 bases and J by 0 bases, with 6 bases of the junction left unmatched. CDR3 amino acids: CASSLASGGLSSYEQYF. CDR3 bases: TGTGCCAGCAGCTTGGCTAGCGGGGGTCTTAGCTCCTACGAGCAGTACTTC.

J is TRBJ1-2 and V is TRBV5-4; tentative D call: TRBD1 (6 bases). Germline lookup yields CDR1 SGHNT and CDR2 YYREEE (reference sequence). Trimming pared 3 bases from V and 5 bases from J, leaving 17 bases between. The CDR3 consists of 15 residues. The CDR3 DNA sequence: TGTGCCAGCAGCTCCCGGGACAAGGATCTGTATGGCTACACCTTC. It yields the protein CASSSRDKDLYGYTF.

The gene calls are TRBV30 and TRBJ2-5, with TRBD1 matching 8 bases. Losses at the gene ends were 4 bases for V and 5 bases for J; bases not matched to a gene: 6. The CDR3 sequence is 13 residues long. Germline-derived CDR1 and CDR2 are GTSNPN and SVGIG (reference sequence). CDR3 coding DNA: TGTGCCTGGACGCAGGGGGCAACGGAGACCCAGTACTTC. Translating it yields CAWTQGATETQYF.

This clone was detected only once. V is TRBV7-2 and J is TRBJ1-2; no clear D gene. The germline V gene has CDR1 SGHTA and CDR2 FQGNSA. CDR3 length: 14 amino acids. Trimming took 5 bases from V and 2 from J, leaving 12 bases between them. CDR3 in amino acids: CASSPSWMNYGYTF. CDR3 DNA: TGTGCCAGCAGCCCCTCTTGGATGAACTATGGCTACACCTTC.

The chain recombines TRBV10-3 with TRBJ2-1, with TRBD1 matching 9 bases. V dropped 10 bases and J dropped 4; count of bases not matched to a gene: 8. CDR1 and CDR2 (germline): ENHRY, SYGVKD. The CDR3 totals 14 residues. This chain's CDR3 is CATVPGQGYNEQFF. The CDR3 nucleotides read TGTGCCACCGTCCCGGGACAGGGTTACAATGAGCAGTTCTTC.

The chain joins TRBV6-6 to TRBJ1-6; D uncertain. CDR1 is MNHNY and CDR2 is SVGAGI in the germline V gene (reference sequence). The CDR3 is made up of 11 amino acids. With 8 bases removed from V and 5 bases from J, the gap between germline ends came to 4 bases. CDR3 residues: CASGNNSPLHF. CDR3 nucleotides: TGTGCCAGCGGAAATAATTCACCCCTCCACTTT.

The CDR3 coding sequence is TGTGCCAGCAGTGAAGCGAGTGGAAACCAGAAGCCCCAGCATTTT. This encodes CASSEASGNQKPQHF. The chain links TRBV2 to TRBJ1-5, with D uncertain. The CDR3 has 15 amino acids. V lost 0 bases to trimming and J lost 8 bases, with 14 bases between them. Germline V gives CDR1 SNHLY, CDR2 FYNNEI.

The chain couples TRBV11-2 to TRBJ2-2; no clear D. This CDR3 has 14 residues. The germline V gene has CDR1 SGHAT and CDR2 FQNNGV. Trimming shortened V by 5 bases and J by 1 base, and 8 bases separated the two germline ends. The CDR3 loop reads CASSLSGNTGELFF. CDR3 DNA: TGTGCCAGCAGCCTCTCCGGGAACACCGGGGAGCTGTTTTTT.

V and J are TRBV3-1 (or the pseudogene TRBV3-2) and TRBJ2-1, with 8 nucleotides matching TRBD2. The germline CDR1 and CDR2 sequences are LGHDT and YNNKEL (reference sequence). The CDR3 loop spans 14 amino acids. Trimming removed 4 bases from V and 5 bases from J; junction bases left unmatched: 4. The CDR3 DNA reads TGTGCCAGCAGCCTAGGACTAGCCGACAATGAGCAGTTCTTC. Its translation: CASSLGLADNEQFF.

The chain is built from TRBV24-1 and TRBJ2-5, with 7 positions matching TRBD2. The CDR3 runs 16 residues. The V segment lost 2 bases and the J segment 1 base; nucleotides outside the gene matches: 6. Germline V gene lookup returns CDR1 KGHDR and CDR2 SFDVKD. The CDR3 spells CATSDSGLAGQETQYF. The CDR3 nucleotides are TGTGCCACCAGTGATTCCGGTTTAGCGGGCCAAGAGACCCAGTACTTC.

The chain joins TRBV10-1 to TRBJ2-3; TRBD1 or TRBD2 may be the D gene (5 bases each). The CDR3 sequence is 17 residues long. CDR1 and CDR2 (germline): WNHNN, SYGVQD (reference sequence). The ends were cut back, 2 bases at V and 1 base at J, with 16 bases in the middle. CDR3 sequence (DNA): TGCGCCAGCAGTGAGGGTCAGGGCGTGGGGGGCACAGATACGCAGTATTTT. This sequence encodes CASSEGQGVGGTDTQYF.

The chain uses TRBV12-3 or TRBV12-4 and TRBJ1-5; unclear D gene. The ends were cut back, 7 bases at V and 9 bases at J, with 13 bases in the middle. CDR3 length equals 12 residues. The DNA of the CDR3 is TGTGCCAGCAAATTAAATACGGGGCCCCAGCATTTT. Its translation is CASKLNTGPQHF.

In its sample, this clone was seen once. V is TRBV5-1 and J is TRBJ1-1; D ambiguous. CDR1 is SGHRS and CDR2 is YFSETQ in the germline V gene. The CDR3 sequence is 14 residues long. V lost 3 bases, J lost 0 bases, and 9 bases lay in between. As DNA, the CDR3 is TGCGCCAGCAGCTATGGAGGGATGAACACTGAAGCTTTCTTT. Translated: CASSYGGMNTEAFF.

Here the CDR3 reads CASSPGQGTADTQYF. The CDR3 DNA reads TGCGCCAGCAGCCCGGGACAGGGGACAGCAGATACGCAGTATTTT. The J gene is TRBJ2-3, the V gene TRBV4-3; TRBD1 matches 10 bases. The germline CDR1 and CDR2 sequences are LGHNA and YSLEER. CDR3 length: 15 amino acids. V trimming: 4 bases; J trimming: 4 bases; junction bases outside the gene matches: 5.

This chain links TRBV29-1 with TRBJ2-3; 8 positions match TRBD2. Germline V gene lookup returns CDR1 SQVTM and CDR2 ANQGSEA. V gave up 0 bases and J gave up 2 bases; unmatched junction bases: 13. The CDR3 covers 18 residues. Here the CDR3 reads CSVEDPATRGDLTDTQYF. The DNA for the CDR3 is TGCAGCGTTGAAGATCCCGCGACGCGGGGGGACCTCACAGATACGCAGTATTTT.

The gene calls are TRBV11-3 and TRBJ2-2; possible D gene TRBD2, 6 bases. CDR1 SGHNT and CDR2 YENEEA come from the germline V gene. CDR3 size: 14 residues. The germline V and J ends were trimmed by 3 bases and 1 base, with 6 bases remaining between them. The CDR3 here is CASSLGGNTGELFF. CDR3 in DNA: TGTGCCAGCAGCTTGGGAGGGAACACCGGGGAGCTGTTTTTT.

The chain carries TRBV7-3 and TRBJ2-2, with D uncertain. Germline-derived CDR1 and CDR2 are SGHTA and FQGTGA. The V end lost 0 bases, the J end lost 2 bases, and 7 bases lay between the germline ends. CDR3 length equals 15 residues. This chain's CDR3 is CASSLTTANTGELFF. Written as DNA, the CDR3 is TGTGCCAGCAGCTTAACTACAGCTAACACCGGGGAGCTGTTTTTT.